The 21 T cell receptor beta chains presented below share a single source sample, sequenced in a study of blood T cell repertoires in COVID-19. Method: immunoSEQ multiplex PCR; TCRdb's copy keeps in-frame clones and lacks some. Among approximately 400,000 clones listed, roughly 90% were seen once. The sample consisted of peripheral blood. These TCRs come from a man aged 35 to 55 with acute or convalescent COVID-19.

The chain recombines TRBV4-1 with TRBJ1-2; the D gene is possibly TRBD1 (5 bases). CDR3 length: 14 residues. Germline V lookup: CDR1 MGHRA, CDR2 YSYEKL. V dropped 1 base and J dropped 5 bases, with 11 bases sitting between them. CDR3 DNA: TGCGCCAGCAGCCAAGGGGGGGGAGTATATGGCTACACCTTC. This sequence encodes CASSQGGGVYGYTF.

The rearrangement links TRBV10-3 to TRBJ1-1, with D possibly being TRBD1 (5 bases). The CDR3 spans 14 residues. The V and J ends lost 7 bases and 6 bases respectively, with 18 bases between them. Germline V lookup: CDR1 ENHRY, CDR2 SYGVKD. CDR3 protein: CAIKPGGGLAEAFF. The CDR3 coding sequence is TGTGCCATCAAACCCGGGGGGGGTTTGGCTGAAGCTTTCTTT.

The J gene is TRBJ1-5, the V gene TRBV7-2; 7 nucleotides line up with TRBD1. V shed 1 base and J 6 bases; nucleotides not matched to a gene: 6. Germline CDR1 reads SGHTA; CDR2 reads FQGNSA. The CDR3 runs to 15 residues. CDR3 region: CASSLGWTGGQPQHF. DNA for the CDR3: TGTGCCAGCAGCTTAGGGTGGACAGGAGGTCAGCCCCAGCATTTT.

The rearrangement links TRBV6-1 to TRBJ2-3; tentative D call: TRBD2 (6 bases). In germline, CDR1 is MNHNS, CDR2 SASEGT. The CDR3 totals 16 residues. V gave up 1 base and J gave up 7 bases, with 18 bases separating them. The CDR3 DNA follows: TGTGCCAGCAGTGAAGGTCTGGGGAGGTTACCGCATACGCAGTATTTT. This sequence encodes CASSEGLGRLPHTQYF.

The chain recombines TRBV12-5 with TRBJ1-1; D not resolved. Trimming left V 1 base short and J 3 bases short, with 6 bases between. Germline values: CDR1 LGHNT, CDR2 FRNRAP. This CDR3 contains 13 residues. In DNA, the CDR3 is TGTGCTAGTGGTTTGGGCACGGACACTGAAGCTTTCTTT. Amino acids: CASGLGTDTEAFF.

The chain uses TRBV11-2 and TRBJ2-6; TRBD1 aligns across 8 bases. CDR1 SGHAT and CDR2 FQNNGV come from the germline V gene. V trimming: 4 bases; J trimming: 2 bases; junction bases outside the gene matches: 10. This CDR3 comprises 18 residues. CDR3 in amino acids: CASSSDGQGAPGANVLTF. In DNA form, the CDR3 reads TGTGCCAGCAGCTCGGATGGGCAGGGGGCGCCTGGGGCCAACGTCCTGACTTTC.

The chain recombines TRBV7-9 with TRBJ2-7; D might be TRBD1 (6 bases). Trimming left V 1 base short and J 6 bases short, with 16 bases between. The V gene's germline CDR1 is SEHNR and CDR2 FQNEAQ (reference sequence). The CDR3 is made up of 15 amino acids. The CDR3 loop is CASSLDAGVSSEQYF. CDR3 nucleotides: TGTGCCAGCAGCTTAGATGCAGGGGTCAGTTCCGAGCAGTACTTC.

This clone has just a few counts. The chain is built from TRBV7-2 and TRBJ1-2; D is perhaps TRBD1 (5 bases). This CDR3 has 14 amino acids. V shed 1 base and J shed 6 bases, with 12 bases lying between them. Germline CDR1 and CDR2: SGHTA and FQGNSA. CDR3 in DNA: TGTGCCAGCAGCTTAGGCGGGGGAGGGAATGGCTACACCTTC. This sequence encodes CASSLGGGGNGYTF.

V usage is TRBV29-1 and J usage is TRBJ2-7; 8 nucleotides match TRBD1. V dropped 4 bases and J dropped 5; count of bases not matched to a gene: 4. The CDR3 length is 12 residues. Germline V lookup: CDR1 SQVTM, CDR2 ANQGSEA. The CDR3 loop is CSVARGQDEQYF. CDR3 DNA: TGCAGCGTTGCCAGGGGGCAAGACGAGCAGTACTTC.

V usage is TRBV9 and J usage is TRBJ2-2; TRBD2 aligns across 10 bases. Germline lookup yields CDR1 SGDLS and CDR2 YYNGEE. There are 15 residues in the CDR3. V shed 3 bases and J 5 bases; nucleotides not matched to a gene: 4. The CDR3 here is CASSAVAGGTGELFF. The CDR3 coding sequence is TGTGCCAGCAGCGCCGTAGCGGGGGGAACCGGGGAGCTGTTTTTT. Variable domain in full (rest from reference TRBV9 and TRBJ2-2): DSGVTQTPKHLITATGQRVTLRCSPRSGDLSVYWYQQSLDQGLQFLIQYYNGEERAKGNILERFSAQQFPDLHSELNLSSLELGDSALYFCASSAVAGGTGELFFGEGSRLTVL.

The rearrangement uses TRBV19 and TRBJ1-4; the D is unclear. In germline, CDR1 is LNHDA, CDR2 SQIVND (reference sequence). CDR3 length: 15 amino acids. Trimming stripped 3 bases from V and 3 bases from J, with 11 bases between. The CDR3 DNA reads as TGTGCCAGTAGTATGATTTTGTCGGCTAATGAAAAACTGTTTTTT. Translating gives CASSMILSANEKLFF.

This chain joins TRBV2 and TRBJ1-2; the match to TRBD1 covers 9 bases. V shed 3 bases, J shed 6 bases, and the junction held 2 bases outside the gene matches. The CDR3 totals 13 residues. CDR1 and CDR2 from the germline V gene are SNHLY and FYNNEI. The CDR3 DNA reads as TGTGCCAGCAGTGAGGACAGGGGACATGGCTACACCTTC. Protein sequence: CASSEDRGHGYTF.

The V and J genes are TRBV6-5 and TRBJ1-6, with D unresolved. The germline gives CDR1 MNHEY, CDR2 SVGAGI. Trimming took off 7 bases at V and 14 bases at J, with 18 bases between the two ends. CDR3 length: 13 amino acids. The chain's CDR3 is CASTLGSLSALHF. The CDR3 region has the DNA TGTGCCAGCACCTTGGGCTCCCTCTCGGCCCTCCACTTT.

V and J are TRBV19 and TRBJ2-5; 9 positions agree with TRBD2. Germline V gene sequence: CDR1 LNHDA, CDR2 SQIVND (reference sequence). V gave up 5 bases and J gave up 5 bases; unmatched junction bases: 3. CDR3 length: 13 residues. The chain's CDR3 is CASSRGGGETQYF. CDR3 in DNA: TGTGCCAGTAGTCGCGGGGGGGGCGAGACCCAGTACTTC.

The V gene is TRBV6-5, the J gene TRBJ2-7, with D tentatively TRBD2 (7 bases). Per the germline V gene, CDR1 is MNHEY and CDR2 is SVGAGI. Trimming took 2 bases from V and 2 from J, leaving 16 bases between them. The CDR3 is made up of 16 amino acids. This CDR3 reads CASSYLGGRSAYEQYF. In DNA, the CDR3 is TGTGCCAGCAGTTACCTCGGGGGGCGTTCCGCCTACGAGCAGTACTTC.

The chain links TRBV10-3 to TRBJ1-2, with a weak D call TRBD1 (6 bases). V was cut by 3 bases and J by 0 bases, with 17 bases left in between. Looked up from germline, CDR1 is ENHRY and CDR2 is SYGVKD. There are 17 residues in the CDR3. For the CDR3, the DNA is TGTGCCATCAGTGATTACCGTTACGGGGGGCCTAACTATGGCTACACCTTC. Translation: CAISDYRYGGPNYGYTF.

J is TRBJ1-6 and V is TRBV3-1 (or the pseudogene TRBV3-2); D gene unclear. V lost 1 base, J lost 6 bases, and 13 bases lay in between. Germline V gene sequence: CDR1 LGHDT, CDR2 YNNKEL (reference sequence). The CDR3 consists of 16 residues. In nucleotides, the CDR3 is TGTGCCAGCAGCCAAGTTGGCGGGCGGTCTAATTCACCCCTCCACTTT. Amino acids: CASSQVGGRSNSPLHF.

The rearrangement joins TRBV4-2 to TRBJ2-7; weak D call: TRBD1 (5 bases). The CDR3 totals 15 residues. The V and J ends lost 8 bases and 7 bases respectively, with 24 bases between them. Germline V CDR1 and CDR2: LGHNA, YNFKEQ. CDR3 DNA sequence: TGTGCCAGCGGGGCTCTCGACGGGCTTTTGGGGGAGCAGTACTTC. It encodes CASGALDGLLGEQYF.

This chain links TRBV5-1 with TRBJ1-3, with 7 positions matching TRBD1. V lost 1 base to trimming and J lost 3 bases; unmatched junction nucleotides: 4. The germline V gene encodes CDR1 SGHRS and CDR2 YFSETQ. This CDR3 is built from 15 residues. CDR3: CASSLSTGVGNTIYF. CDR3 bases: TGCGCCAGCAGCTTGTCAACAGGGGTTGGAAACACCATATATTTT. Looking up the rest from reference TRBV5-1 and TRBJ1-3 gives the full variable domain: KAGVTQTPRYLIKTRGQQVTLSCSPISGHRSVSWYQQTPGQGLQFLFEYFSETQRNKGNFPGRFSGRQFSNSRSEMNVSTLELGDSALYLCASSLSTGVGNTIYFGEGSWLTVV.

The chain has TRBV4-3 and TRBJ2-1; D may be TRBD1 (6 bases). This CDR3 contains 15 residues. Germline CDR1 is LGHNA and CDR2 is YSLEER. Trimming pared 0 bases from V and 8 bases from J, leaving 14 bases between. The CDR3 protein is CASSQDPGAGDEQFF. The DNA for the CDR3 is TGCGCCAGCAGCCAAGACCCAGGGGCTGGGGATGAGCAGTTCTTC.

The chain carries TRBV10-3 and TRBJ1-1; D might be TRBD1 (6 bases). CDR1 and CDR2 (germline): ENHRY, SYGVKD. Trimming stripped 8 bases from V and 3 bases from J, with 16 bases between. CDR3 length: 14 residues. CDR3 loop: CAIRSRQDDTEAFF. The DNA of the CDR3 is TGTGCCATCCGAAGCCGACAGGACGACACTGAAGCTTTCTTT.